The 22 T cell receptor beta chains listed next were all sequenced from one sample in a study of circulating CD8 cells and anti-PD-1 response in melanoma. Sorting of live CD3+CD8+TCRalphabeta+ cells by PD-1 and/or TIGIT gave four subsets. Each library started from about 15 ng of total RNA using the QIAseq Immune Repertoire TCR panel. One entry per CDR3 protein, called by TCRdb with MiXCR from the reads. The sample shows some 2,000 distinct CDR3 sequences, under 8% of them seen only once. Sequences were derived from CD8+ T cells from PBMCs, sampled at baseline or after one month of anti-PD-1 therapy (not recorded which). The receptors shown here come from a human donor with melanoma.

About this clonotype: This sequence may be a read error, since a much larger clone differs from it by one base. The chain is built from TRBV14 and TRBJ2-1; the D is unclear. Deletions cut 0 bases from V and 10 bases from J, with 16 bases between. Looked up from germline, CDR1 is SGHDN and CDR2 is FVKESK. This CDR3 contains 15 residues. CDR3 sequence (DNA): TGTGCCAGCAGCCAAGATAAGGTCCGGGTATACGAGCAGTTCTTC. Translation: CASSQDKVRVYEQFF.

This clonotype is judged large (0.1 to 1%). The chain links TRBV5-4 to TRBJ2-5, with TRBD2 identical over 10 bases. The CDR3 is made up of 15 amino acids. The V gene end was trimmed by 3 bases and the J gene end by 2 bases; junction bases not matched to a gene: 4. CDR1 SGHNT and CDR2 YYREEE come from the germline V gene (reference sequence). The CDR3 DNA reads as TGTGCCAGCAGCTGGACTAGCGGTGCTCAAGAGACCCAGTACTTC. Amino acid sequence: CASSWTSGAQETQYF. The whole variable domain, remainder taken from reference TRBV5-4 and TRBJ2-5, is ETGVTQSPTHLIKTRGQQVTLRCSSQSGHNTVSWYQQALGQGPQFIFQYYREEENGRGNFPPRFSGLQFPNYSSELNVNALELDDSALYLCASSWTSGAQETQYFGPGTRLLVL.

This clonotype is categorized as medium-sized. The J gene is TRBJ2-3, the V gene TRBV9; D gene unclear. The V end lost 2 bases, the J end lost 2 bases, and 3 bases lay between the germline ends. The V gene's germline CDR1 is SGDLS and CDR2 YYNGEE. The CDR3 is 12 residues long. The CDR3 protein is CASSVLTDTQYF. CDR3 nucleotides: TGTGCCAGCAGCGTTCTCACAGATACGCAGTATTTT.

This clonotype was observed a handful of times. This may be a read error: a much more frequent sequence differs by one nucleotide. J is TRBJ1-1 and V is TRBV28, with D uncertain. The CDR3 runs 15 residues. Germline V gene sequence: CDR1 MDHEN, CDR2 SYDVKM. The CDR3 loop is CASSLNPGSGTEASF. CDR3 DNA: TGTGCCAGCAGTTTAAATCCGGGGAGTGGCACTGAAGCTTCCTTT.

This clonotype qualifies as medium-sized. The V call is TRBV7-3, the J call TRBJ1-2; D is perhaps TRBD1 (6 bases). Germline V lookup: CDR1 SGHTA, CDR2 FQGTGA. With 11 bases removed from V and 6 bases from J, the gap between germline ends came to 13 bases. This CDR3 is built from 11 residues. The CDR3 sequence: CAAGTKDGYTF. CDR3 in DNA: TGTGCCGCCGGGACAAAAGATGGCTACACCTTC.

This clonotype is termed medium-sized. The chain is built from TRBV2 and TRBJ2-7; D unresolved. CDR1 and CDR2 (germline): SNHLY, FYNNEI. V was trimmed by 6 bases and J by 7 bases, leaving 10 bases between them. The length of the CDR3 is 11 residues. As DNA, the CDR3 is TGTGCCAGCAGAGACACCCTGGAGCAGTACTTC. It specifies CASRDTLEQYF.

This clonotype is deemed medium-sized. The V and J genes are TRBV29-1 and TRBJ2-1; D is possibly TRBD1 (6 bases). This CDR3 comprises 17 residues. Deletions cut 0 bases from V and 0 bases from J, with 15 bases between. Per the germline V gene, CDR1 is SQVTM and CDR2 is ANQGSEA. The CDR3 DNA sequence: TGCAGCGTTGAAGAGATAGACAGGACCATCTCCTACAATGAGCAGTTCTTC. It codes for CSVEEIDRTISYNEQFF.

This clonotype is categorized as medium-sized. J is TRBJ2-7 and V is TRBV19; weak D call: TRBD1 (5 bases). The CDR3 is 13 amino acids. V was trimmed by 4 bases and J by 2 bases, leaving 9 bases between them. Germline V gene lookup returns CDR1 LNHDA and CDR2 SQIVND (reference sequence). The CDR3 region has the DNA TGTGCCAGTAGTAGTGGGGCCACCTACGAGCAGTACTTC. It is translated as CASSSGATYEQYF.

Note on this clonotype: A much more abundant neighbour one base away suggests this may be a read error. As the CDR3 is not closed by the conserved phenylalanine or tryptophan, this likely results from a read error. The V gene is TRBV28, the J gene TRBJ2-3; no definite D call. The CDR3 contains 11 residues. CDR1 and CDR2 from the germline V gene are MDHEN and SYDVKM. Trimming left V 3 bases short and J 4 bases short, with 2 bases between. CDR3 bases: TGTGCCAGCAGTTTCGCAGATACGCAGTATTTA. It codes for CASSFADTQYL.

This clonotype counts as medium-sized. This sequence joins TRBV28 and TRBJ2-2; D is perhaps TRBD1 (6 bases). Germline loops: CDR1 MDHEN, CDR2 SYDVKM. The CDR3 consists of 16 residues. The V end was cut by 5 bases, the J end by 6 bases, with 19 bases between. CDR3 sequence reads: CASSPPGQAVPGELFF. The CDR3 bases are TGTGCCAGCAGTCCTCCGGGACAAGCAGTCCCCGGGGAGCTGTTTTTT.

This clonotype is classed as medium-sized. The genes are TRBV4-1 and TRBJ2-1; 9 bases line up with TRBD2. Germline V CDR1 and CDR2: MGHRA, YSYEKL. The V and J ends lost 1 base and 7 bases, in that order; junction bases with no gene match: 5. This CDR3 is built from 15 residues. The CDR3 coding sequence is TGCGCCAGCAGCCAAGCAGCGGGGGGCCTAAATGAGCAGTTCTTC. Its translation: CASSQAAGGLNEQFF.

The V call is TRBV2, the J call TRBJ2-1; D is perhaps TRBD1 or TRBD2 (5 bases each). Trimming took off 1 base at V and 7 bases at J, with 14 bases between the two ends. Germline CDR1 and CDR2: SNHLY and FYNNEI. The CDR3 is 15 residues long. CDR3 amino acids: CASSEGDPRMNEQFF. CDR3 DNA sequence: TGTGCCAGCAGTGAAGGGGACCCCCGGATGAATGAGCAGTTCTTC.

This clonotype is termed medium-sized (0.01 to 0.1%). This chain joins TRBV28 and TRBJ1-5; 8 bases fit TRBD1. Germline CDR1 is MDHEN and CDR2 is SYDVKM. With 6 bases clipped from V and 3 bases from J, the junction kept 7 bases outside the gene matches. This CDR3 has 15 amino acids. The CDR3 DNA is TGTGCCAGCAGCCCGGACAGGGAAGTCAATCAGCCCCAGCATTTT. It yields the protein CASSPDREVNQPQHF. Full variable domain (remainder filled in from reference TRBV28 and TRBJ1-5): DVKVTQSSRYLVKRTGEKVFLECVQDMDHENMFWYRQDPGLGLRLIYFSYDVKMKEKGDIPEGYSVSREKKERFSLILESASTNQTSMYLCASSPDREVNQPQHFGDGTRLSIL.

Judged by abundance, this clonotype is medium-sized (0.01 to 0.1%). This chain connects TRBV9 to TRBJ2-3; the D is unclear. This CDR3 is built from 15 residues. Germline assignment: CDR1 SGDLS and CDR2 YYNGEE. V was pared by 0 bases and J by 6 bases, with 14 bases between. The CDR3 DNA sequence: TGTGCCAGCAGCGTAGCTGGGCGCCCCGGGGATACGCAGTATTTT. Protein product: CASSVAGRPGDTQYF.

This clonotype rates as medium-sized. The chain has TRBV28 and TRBJ2-7, with 8 bases matching TRBD1. J was trimmed by 4 bases and V by 4 bases; bases with no gene match: 9. The CDR3 extends over 15 amino acids. Germline V gene sequence: CDR1 MDHEN, CDR2 SYDVKM. CDR3 loop: CASSSTDRGGYEQYF. CDR3 DNA sequence: TGTGCCAGCAGTTCGACCGACAGGGGCGGGTACGAGCAGTACTTC.

Sample share makes this clonotype medium-sized. The chain has TRBV28 and TRBJ1-1; unclear D gene. This CDR3 has 15 amino acids. Germline lookup yields CDR1 MDHEN and CDR2 SYDVKM. Trimming pared 2 bases from V and 0 bases from J, leaving 10 bases between. The CDR3 is CASSLQEGLNTEAFF. The CDR3 nucleotides read TGTGCCAGCAGTTTACAGGAGGGATTGAACACTGAAGCTTTCTTT. Drawing the rest from reference TRBV28 and TRBJ1-1, the complete variable domain is DVKVTQSSRYLVKRTGEKVFLECVQDMDHENMFWYRQDPGLGLRLIYFSYDVKMKEKGDIPEGYSVSREKKERFSLILESASTNQTSMYLCASSLQEGLNTEAFFGQGTRLTVV.

This clonotype was counted between two and nine times. CDR3 region: CASSQSTLLYGYTF. CDR3 DNA: TGCGCCAGCAGCCAATCGACATTGCTTTATGGCTACACCTTC. This rearrangement joins TRBV4-1 to TRBJ1-2; D is unresolved. Trimming removed 2 bases at V and 5 bases at J, with 12 bases between. Germline-derived CDR1 and CDR2 are MGHRA and YSYEKL. This CDR3 comprises 14 residues.

By share of the sample, this clonotype is medium-sized (0.01 to 0.1%). The rearrangement links TRBV19 to TRBJ2-1; D remains ambiguous. Trimming took off 1 base at V and 0 bases at J, with 7 bases between the two ends. CDR3 length: 15 amino acids. The germline V gene encodes CDR1 LNHDA and CDR2 SQIVND (reference sequence). CDR3 loop: CASSIGEASYNEQFF. The DNA for the CDR3 is TGTGCCAGTAGTATAGGGGAAGCCTCCTACAATGAGCAGTTCTTC.

This clonotype rates as medium-sized. The chain joins TRBV28 to TRBJ2-3, with 8 bases fitting TRBD2. Germline trimming cut 7 bases from V and 6 bases from J; bases unmatched to any gene: 12. Looked up from germline, CDR1 is MDHEN and CDR2 is SYDVKM. The CDR3 runs 15 residues. CDR3 nucleotides: TGTGCCAGCACCCTCGGGGGGGGCGCCGGGGATACGCAGTATTTT. The encoded protein is CASTLGGGAGDTQYF.

By proportion, this clonotype is medium-sized. The genes are TRBV7-2 and TRBJ2-2, with D uncertain. CDR1 and CDR2 from the germline V gene are SGHTA and FQGNSA. V was trimmed by 1 base and J by 4 bases, leaving 16 bases between them. The CDR3 is 17 residues long. In DNA form, the CDR3 reads TGTGCCAGCAGCTTAGACACAGCCACAATCTCCACCGGGGAGCTGTTTTTT. This gives the protein CASSLDTATISTGELFF. Full variable domain (outside the CDR3, taken from reference TRBV7-2 and TRBJ2-2): GAGVSQSPSNKVTEKGKDVELRCDPISGHTALYWYRQSLGQGLEFLIYFQGNSAPDKSGLPSDRFSAERTGGSVSTLTIQRTQQEDSAVYLCASSLDTATISTGELFFGEGSRLTVL.

By proportion, this clonotype is large. The chain joins TRBV19 to TRBJ1-3, with a possible D match to TRBD1 (5 bases). There are 14 residues in the CDR3. Germline V gene lookup returns CDR1 LNHDA and CDR2 SQIVND (reference sequence). V shed 7 bases and J shed 0 bases, with 10 bases lying between them. CDR3 coding DNA: TGTGCCAGTAAGAGCGGGACCTCTGGAAACACCATATATTTT. Residues: CASKSGTSGNTIYF.

By its share, this clonotype is medium-sized (0.01 to 0.1%). This sequence joins TRBV7-2 and TRBJ2-7; TRBD2 might be the D (6 bases). Looked up from germline, CDR1 is SGHTA and CDR2 is FQGNSA. Trimming shortened V by 1 base and J by 3 bases, and 10 bases separated the two germline ends. The CDR3 contains 14 residues. CDR3 loop: CASSLVAAIYEQYF. The CDR3 DNA follows: TGTGCCAGCAGCTTAGTAGCGGCAATCTACGAGCAGTACTTC. Supplemented by reference TRBV7-2 and TRBJ2-7, the full variable domain reads GAGVSQSPSNKVTEKGKDVELRCDPISGHTALYWYRQSLGQGLEFLIYFQGNSAPDKSGLPSDRFSAERTGGSVSTLTIQRTQQEDSAVYLCASSLVAAIYEQYFGPGTRLTVT.